A selection of T cell receptor beta chains follows, all from one sample in a study of CD8+CD57+ T cells in acquired aplastic anemia. One entry per CDR3 protein results from TCRdb running MiXCR on the reads. The sample comprises 150,000 to 200,000 distinct CDR3 sequences, around 45% of which are singletons, and roughly 3% rests with the top ten. The specimen sequenced was sorted CD4+, CD8+, or CD8+CD57+ T cells (not recorded which) from PBMCs. Every receptor here comes from a human donor in good health. Both conserved end residues are part of each CDR3. The order of the fields is clone size, V gene, D gene, J gene, CDR3 protein, CDR3 DNA. The D gene is left open where the match is weak. Some rows have no size entry. The others give once, few or many, or a class for an expanded clone.

clone size: once
V gene: TRBV19
D gene: -
J gene: TRBJ2-6
CDR3 protein: CASTNSGANVLTF
CDR3 DNA: TGTGCCAGTACGAACTCTGGGGCCAACGTCCTGACTTTC

clone size: many
V gene: TRBV29-1
D gene: -
J gene: TRBJ2-1
CDR3 protein: CSVGGEQFF
CDR3 DNA: TGCAGCGTTGGTGGTGAGCAGTTCTTC

clone size: -
V gene: TRBV20-1
D gene: TRBD2
J gene: TRBJ2-3
CDR3 protein: CSVPAHRGDTDTQYF
CDR3 DNA: TGCAGTGTCCCAGCTCACCGGGGGGACACAGATACGCAGTATTTT

clone size: many
V gene: TRBV20-1
D gene: TRBD2
J gene: TRBJ2-5
CDR3 protein: CSARRSSGSQTQYF
CDR3 DNA: TGCAGTGCCCGCCGTTCTAGCGGGAGCCAGACCCAGTACTTC

clone size: -
V gene: TRBV7-2
D gene: -
J gene: TRBJ2-7
CDR3 protein: CASSLGFGAVPYF
CDR3 DNA: TGTGCCAGCAGCTTAGGTTTTGGAGCGGTTCCGTACTTC

clone size: -
V gene: TRBV11-1
D gene: TRBD1
J gene: TRBJ2-1
CDR3 protein: CASSFHSGTGLNEQFF
CDR3 DNA: TGTGCCAGCAGCTTCCACTCCGGGACAGGGCTTAATGAGCAGTTCTTC

clone size: -
V gene: TRBV10-3
D gene: -
J gene: TRBJ2-1
CDR3 protein: CAISGGPDYSEQLF
CDR3 DNA: TGTGCCATCAGCGGCGGGCCAGACTACAGTGAGCAGCTCTTC

clone size: -
V gene: TRBV5-6
D gene: TRBD2
J gene: TRBJ2-2
CDR3 protein: CASSPGGGRASGEPFF
CDR3 DNA: TGTGCCAGCAGCCCGGGCGGCGGGAGGGCCAGCGGGGAGCCGTTTTTT

clone size: -
V gene: TRBV2
D gene: -
J gene: TRBJ2-2
CDR3 protein: CASSDHYQTGELFF
CDR3 DNA: TGTGCCAGCAGTGACCACTACCAGACCGGGGAGCTGTTTTTT

clone size: many
V gene: TRBV20-1
D gene: -
J gene: TRBJ2-5
CDR3 protein: CSARSNTRLETQYF
CDR3 DNA: TGCAGTGCTAGATCTAATACTAGGTTGGAGACCCAGTACTTC

clone size: many
V gene: TRBV7-2
D gene: -
J gene: TRBJ1-2
CDR3 protein: CASSPVADYGYTF
CDR3 DNA: TGTGCCAGCAGCCCGGTGGCAGACTATGGCTACACCTTC

clone size: many
V gene: TRBV5-1
D gene: TRBD1
J gene: TRBJ2-1
CDR3 protein: CASSGGQGAYNEQFF
CDR3 DNA: TGCGCCAGCAGCGGGGGACAGGGGGCCTACAATGAGCAGTTCTTC

clone size: few
V gene: TRBV10-3
D gene: -
J gene: TRBJ2-3
CDR3 protein: CATQPTDGSSDTQYF
CDR3 DNA: TGTGCCACCCAACCAACCGACGGGAGTTCAGATACGCAGTATTTT

clone size: many
V gene: TRBV20-1
D gene: TRBD1
J gene: TRBJ1-1
CDR3 protein: CSARLQGQNTEAFF
CDR3 DNA: TGCAGTGCTAGACTACAGGGGCAAAACACTGAAGCTTTCTTT

clone size: -
V gene: TRBV7-2
D gene: -
J gene: TRBJ2-1
CDR3 protein: CASSSPGDYNEQFF
CDR3 DNA: TGTGCCAGCAGCTCACCCGGGGATTACAATGAGCAGTTCTTC

clone size: -
V gene: TRBV4-3
D gene: TRBD2
J gene: TRBJ2-3
CDR3 protein: CASSQDSGGEPDTQYF
CDR3 DNA: TGCGCCAGCAGCCAAGATTCTGGGGGGGAGCCAGATACGCAGTATTTT

clone size: many
V gene: TRBV20-1
D gene: TRBD2
J gene: TRBJ2-3
CDR3 protein: CSARGGTSGTATDTQYF
CDR3 DNA: TGCAGTGCTCGAGGGGGGACTAGCGGGACCGCCACAGATACGCAGTATTTT

clone size: -
V gene: TRBV20-1
D gene: TRBD2
J gene: TRBJ2-5
CDR3 protein: CSASRAAGEQETQYF
CDR3 DNA: TGCAGTGCTAGTCGGGCCGCGGGGGAGCAAGAGACCCAGTACTTC

clone size: once
V gene: TRBV13
D gene: TRBD2
J gene: TRBJ2-3
CDR3 protein: CASSLGGAGGDTQYF
CDR3 DNA: TGTGCCAGCAGCTTAGGCGGGGCGGGAGGAGATACGCAGTATTTT

clone size: many
V gene: TRBV7-2
D gene: -
J gene: TRBJ1-4
CDR3 protein: CASSLGTFKEGEKLFF
CDR3 DNA: TGTGCCAGCAGCTTAGGAACGTTCAAGGAGGGGGAAAAACTGTTTTTT

clone size: -
V gene: TRBV24-1
D gene: TRBD1
J gene: TRBJ2-2
CDR3 protein: CATSVAGGTGELFF
CDR3 DNA: TGTGCCACCAGTGTTGCAGGGGGTACCGGGGAGCTGTTTTTT